The rows below give T cell receptor beta chains drawn from one sample of a study of T-cell reconstitution after alpha-beta-depleted transplantation in children. Each CDR3 protein gets one entry after TCRdb re-called the PCR reads with MiXCR. The table has hundreds of thousands of distinct CDR3 sequences, roughly 14% seen once. The sequenced sample was PBMCs, obtained before TCRalphabeta/CD19-depleted stem cell transplant. These receptors all stem from a girl between 2 and 10 years old with congenital amegakaryocytic thrombocytopenia, due to receive a stem cell transplant. CDR3s include the opening cysteine and the closing phenylalanine or tryptophan. D genes are given only for firm matches. Where a row states a size, it is once, few, many or the class of an expanded clone; other rows omit it.

CDR3nt: TGTGCCAGCAGCCAGGCCGGGGCCGACACTGAAGCTTTCTTT; CDR3aa: CASSQAGADTEAFF; abundance: NA; d_gene: NA; v_gene: TRBV3-1; j_gene: TRBJ1-1
CDR3nt: TGTGCCAGCCTAACCTACAGGGGAAATCAGCCCCAGCATTTT; CDR3aa: CASLTYRGNQPQHF; abundance: many; d_gene: TRBD1; v_gene: TRBV12-3/TRBV12-4; j_gene: TRBJ1-5
CDR3nt: TGTGCCAGCAGTAGCGGGATGACAGATACGCAGTATTTT; CDR3aa: CASSSGMTDTQYF; abundance: few; d_gene: TRBD2; v_gene: TRBV3-1; j_gene: TRBJ2-3
CDR3nt: TGTGCCAGCAGCGTAGACCCGGACTACGAGCAGTACTTC; CDR3aa: CASSVDPDYEQYF; abundance: many; d_gene: NA; v_gene: TRBV9; j_gene: TRBJ2-7
CDR3nt: TGTGCCAGCAGTTTGAGGACACAAAACTATGGCTACACCTTC; CDR3aa: CASSLRTQNYGYTF; abundance: once; d_gene: NA; v_gene: TRBV12-3/TRBV12-4; j_gene: TRBJ1-2
CDR3nt: TGCAGCGTAGGGGACAGGGCAGATACGCAGTATTTT; CDR3aa: CSVGDRADTQYF; abundance: many; d_gene: TRBD1; v_gene: TRBV29-1; j_gene: TRBJ2-3
CDR3nt: TGCGCCAGCAGCTTTGGGTTCGGCGCTGAGCAGTTCTTC; CDR3aa: CASSFGFGAEQFF; abundance: NA; d_gene: NA; v_gene: TRBV5-1; j_gene: TRBJ2-1
CDR3nt: TGTGCCAGCGCGGGTGGGGATACGCAGTATTTT; CDR3aa: CASAGGDTQYF; abundance: many; d_gene: NA; v_gene: TRBV28; j_gene: TRBJ2-3
CDR3nt: TGCGCCAGCAGCCACAGGGTTCCAGATACGCAGTATTTT; CDR3aa: CASSHRVPDTQYF; abundance: NA; d_gene: NA; v_gene: TRBV5-1; j_gene: TRBJ2-3
CDR3nt: TGCGCCAGCAGTCGATTGACAGGGCCACGTGGGGAGACCCAGTACTTC; CDR3aa: CASSRLTGPRGETQYF; abundance: few; d_gene: TRBD1; v_gene: TRBV5-1; j_gene: TRBJ2-5
CDR3nt: TGTGCCAGCAGCCAAGGGGCCATAGGACAAGAGACCCAGTACTTC; CDR3aa: CASSQGAIGQETQYF; abundance: NA; d_gene: NA; v_gene: TRBV4-2; j_gene: TRBJ2-5
CDR3nt: TGTGCCACCAGTGATTTCATGATAGCGGGAGGTAATGAGCAGTTCTTC; CDR3aa: CATSDFMIAGGNEQFF; abundance: many; d_gene: TRBD2; v_gene: TRBV24-1; j_gene: TRBJ2-1
CDR3nt: TGTGCCAGCAGGGGTACCTGGAAAGGGGGGCTCACAGATACGCAGTATTTT; CDR3aa: CASRGTWKGGLTDTQYF; abundance: NA; d_gene: NA; v_gene: TRBV2; j_gene: TRBJ2-3
CDR3nt: TGCAGCGTTGAGGGACAGGGAGTTGGTACTGAGCAGTTCTTC; CDR3aa: CSVEGQGVGTEQFF; abundance: many; d_gene: TRBD1; v_gene: TRBV29-1; j_gene: TRBJ2-1
CDR3nt: TGTGCCAGCAGCCCCGTCAGGGGGTCGTCTGGGGCCAACGTCCTGACTTTC; CDR3aa: CASSPVRGSSGANVLTF; abundance: NA; d_gene: TRBD1; v_gene: TRBV12-3/TRBV12-4; j_gene: TRBJ2-6
CDR3nt: TGTGCCAGCAGCAACCGGACTAGCGGGCAGAGTAAGGACGAGCAGTACTTC; CDR3aa: CASSNRTSGQSKDEQYF; abundance: many; d_gene: NA; v_gene: TRBV21-1; j_gene: TRBJ2-7
CDR3nt: TGCGCCAGCAGCTTGCGTCTTGGAGCCGAGACCCAGTACTTC; CDR3aa: CASSLRLGAETQYF; abundance: NA; d_gene: NA; v_gene: TRBV5-1; j_gene: TRBJ2-5
CDR3nt: TGCGCCAGCAGCCAAGATCAAGGAACTAGGGCAGATATGAATACGCAGTATTTT; CDR3aa: CASSQDQGTRADMNTQYF; abundance: NA; d_gene: NA; v_gene: TRBV4-1; j_gene: TRBJ2-3
CDR3nt: TGTGCCAGCAGCTTATTACTAGCGGGGGCCAATGAGCAGTTCTTC; CDR3aa: CASSLLLAGANEQFF; abundance: many; d_gene: TRBD2; v_gene: TRBV11-2; j_gene: TRBJ2-1
CDR3nt: TGTGCCAGCAGTTTGGGACTAGCGGGAGGCCCTCGCTACAATGAGCAGTTCTTC; CDR3aa: CASSLGLAGGPRYNEQFF; abundance: many; d_gene: TRBD2; v_gene: TRBV28; j_gene: TRBJ2-1
CDR3nt: TGCGCCAGCACCCCAGCGGGAGGGTTCTCCAATGAGCAGTTCTTC; CDR3aa: CASTPAGGFSNEQFF; abundance: many; d_gene: TRBD2; v_gene: TRBV5-1; j_gene: TRBJ2-1
CDR3nt: TGTGCCAGCAGCTTAGGGGCGAATGAAAAACTGTTTTTT; CDR3aa: CASSLGANEKLFF; abundance: many; d_gene: NA; v_gene: TRBV7-6; j_gene: TRBJ1-4
CDR3nt: TGCAGCGTTGATGGACCAGGGGGTTCCGGGGAGCTGTTTTTT; CDR3aa: CSVDGPGGSGELFF; abundance: few; d_gene: TRBD1; v_gene: TRBV29-1; j_gene: TRBJ2-2
CDR3nt: TGCAGCGTTGTTATACAGGGGGCCCGGGATCAGCCCCAGCATTTT; CDR3aa: CSVVIQGARDQPQHF; abundance: many; d_gene: TRBD1; v_gene: TRBV29-1; j_gene: TRBJ1-5
CDR3nt: TGTGCCAGCAGCTTTTACGATGACCTCCGGGACGAGCAGTACTTC; CDR3aa: CASSFYDDLRDEQYF; abundance: few; d_gene: NA; v_gene: TRBV7-9; j_gene: TRBJ2-7
CDR3nt: TGTGCCAGCAGCCCCCTCGGGGACGAGCAGTACTTC; CDR3aa: CASSPLGDEQYF; abundance: NA; d_gene: NA; v_gene: TRBV3-1; j_gene: TRBJ2-7
CDR3nt: TGCAGTGCGTCTCGACTAGCGGGAGGGCCCGAGCAGTACTTC; CDR3aa: CSASRLAGGPEQYF; abundance: NA; d_gene: TRBD2; v_gene: TRBV20-1; j_gene: TRBJ2-7
CDR3nt: TGTGCCAGCAGCCTTGAGCATAACCACGGCTACGAGCAGTACTTC; CDR3aa: CASSLEHNHGYEQYF; abundance: few; d_gene: NA; v_gene: TRBV6-1; j_gene: TRBJ2-7
CDR3nt: TGTGCCAGCAGCTTATCCACGGCTTTTAGCAATCAGCCCCAGCATTTT; CDR3aa: CASSLSTAFSNQPQHF; abundance: many; d_gene: NA; v_gene: TRBV7-8; j_gene: TRBJ1-5
CDR3nt: TGTGCCAGCAGCCAAGGCATACCGCGGGTCCCCCGGAGGGAGCAGTACTTC; CDR3aa: CASSQGIPRVPRREQYF; abundance: NA; d_gene: NA; v_gene: TRBV14; j_gene: TRBJ2-7
CDR3nt: TGTGCCATCAGTCCCGACAGGGGGCCGGAGACCCAGTACTTC; CDR3aa: CAISPDRGPETQYF; abundance: many; d_gene: TRBD1; v_gene: TRBV10-3; j_gene: TRBJ2-5
CDR3nt: TGTGCCAGCTTTCCGCGTAGCGGGGTGCGGGGTACGCAGTATTTT; CDR3aa: CASFPRSGVRGTQYF; abundance: few; d_gene: TRBD2; v_gene: TRBV7-8; j_gene: TRBJ2-3
CDR3nt: TGCGCCAGCAGCCCTAGGACAGGGGGGTCCTACGAGCAGTACTTC; CDR3aa: CASSPRTGGSYEQYF; abundance: many; d_gene: TRBD1; v_gene: TRBV5-1; j_gene: TRBJ2-7
CDR3nt: TGTGCCAGCAGTGGATCCTTACCTAGCACAGATACGCAGTATTTT; CDR3aa: CASSGSLPSTDTQYF; abundance: NA; d_gene: NA; v_gene: TRBV25-1; j_gene: TRBJ2-3
CDR3nt: TGTGCCAGCAGTTACTTCCAGGGGGGAGAGACCCAGTACTTC; CDR3aa: CASSYFQGGETQYF; abundance: NA; d_gene: NA; v_gene: TRBV6-2/TRBV6-3; j_gene: TRBJ2-5
CDR3nt: TGCAGTGCGGAGGAGATAGGCACAGATACGCAGTATTTT; CDR3aa: CSAEEIGTDTQYF; abundance: NA; d_gene: NA; v_gene: TRBV20-1; j_gene: TRBJ2-3
CDR3nt: TGCGCCAGCAGCTTTGTGGGAAACACCGGGGAGCTGTTTTTT; CDR3aa: CASSFVGNTGELFF; abundance: many; d_gene: NA; v_gene: TRBV5-1; j_gene: TRBJ2-2
CDR3nt: TGCGCCAGCAGTGAGTCTGGGCGACTAGCGGGCCGCTACGAGCAGTACTTC; CDR3aa: CASSESGRLAGRYEQYF; abundance: many; d_gene: TRBD2; v_gene: TRBV10-2; j_gene: TRBJ2-7
CDR3nt: TGCGCCAGCGCGAAAGAAGCCCAAGAGACCCAGTACTTC; CDR3aa: CASAKEAQETQYF; abundance: NA; d_gene: NA; v_gene: TRBV5-1; j_gene: TRBJ2-5
CDR3nt: TGTGCCAGCAGTGGGACAGGGGATATCTACGAGCAGTACTTC; CDR3aa: CASSGTGDIYEQYF; abundance: few; d_gene: TRBD1; v_gene: TRBV2; j_gene: TRBJ2-7
CDR3nt: TGTGCCAGCAGTTACAGGGAGAGCTCCTACGAGCAGTACTTC; CDR3aa: CASSYRESSYEQYF; abundance: many; d_gene: NA; v_gene: TRBV12-3/TRBV12-4; j_gene: TRBJ2-7
CDR3nt: TGTGCCAGCTCGACTAGCGGGGGGTCCTACGAGCAGTACTTC; CDR3aa: CASSTSGGSYEQYF; abundance: NA; d_gene: TRBD2; v_gene: TRBV12-3/TRBV12-4; j_gene: TRBJ2-7
CDR3nt: TGTGCCAGCAGCCACGGACTAGCGGGAGAGCTATCCTACGAGCAGTACTTC; CDR3aa: CASSHGLAGELSYEQYF; abundance: NA; d_gene: TRBD2; v_gene: TRBV4-2; j_gene: TRBJ2-7
CDR3nt: TGTGCCAGCAGCTTTTTGCCCGATCGCTATGGCTACACCTTC; CDR3aa: CASSFLPDRYGYTF; abundance: many; d_gene: NA; v_gene: TRBV11-2; j_gene: TRBJ1-2
CDR3nt: TGTGCCAGCAGCCAAAGTTTTACCGGGGAGCTGTTTTTT; CDR3aa: CASSQSFTGELFF; abundance: many; d_gene: NA; v_gene: TRBV7-2; j_gene: TRBJ2-2
CDR3nt: TGTGCCAGCAGCGTAGATAGCGGGCCCTACGAGCAGTACTTC; CDR3aa: CASSVDSGPYEQYF; abundance: few; d_gene: TRBD2; v_gene: TRBV9; j_gene: TRBJ2-7